The T cell receptor (beta chain) under discussion was sequenced for a study of post-analysis software for immune sequencing data. The CDR3 is 14 residues long. The ends lost 9 bases at V and 1 base at J; junction bases unmatched: 4. Findings and caveats of the study: Elevated frequency relative to controls characterized roughly 5 TRBV segments in patients, TRBV5-6, TRBV5-1 and TRBV20-1 among them.

A word on this clonotype: Its specificity is unknown. The conserved phenylalanine or tryptophan normally closing the CDR3 is absent here, so this likely arose from a read error.

Unique molecular identifiers were built into the TCR beta cDNA libraries. TCRdb re-called the PCR reads through MiXCR, storing one row per CDR3 protein. The profile shows a few hundred thousand distinct CDR3 sequences, 39% of them singletons. The V gene is TRBV12-3 or TRBV12-4, the J gene TRBJ2-7; 12 positions agree with TRBD2. This sequence was found in a girl aged 2 to 9 with multiple sclerosis. Sequences were obtained from blood. The CDR3: CASRGTSGSYEQYS. CDR3 sequence (DNA): TGTGCCAGTAGGGGGACTAGCGGGTCCTACGAGCAGTACTCC.